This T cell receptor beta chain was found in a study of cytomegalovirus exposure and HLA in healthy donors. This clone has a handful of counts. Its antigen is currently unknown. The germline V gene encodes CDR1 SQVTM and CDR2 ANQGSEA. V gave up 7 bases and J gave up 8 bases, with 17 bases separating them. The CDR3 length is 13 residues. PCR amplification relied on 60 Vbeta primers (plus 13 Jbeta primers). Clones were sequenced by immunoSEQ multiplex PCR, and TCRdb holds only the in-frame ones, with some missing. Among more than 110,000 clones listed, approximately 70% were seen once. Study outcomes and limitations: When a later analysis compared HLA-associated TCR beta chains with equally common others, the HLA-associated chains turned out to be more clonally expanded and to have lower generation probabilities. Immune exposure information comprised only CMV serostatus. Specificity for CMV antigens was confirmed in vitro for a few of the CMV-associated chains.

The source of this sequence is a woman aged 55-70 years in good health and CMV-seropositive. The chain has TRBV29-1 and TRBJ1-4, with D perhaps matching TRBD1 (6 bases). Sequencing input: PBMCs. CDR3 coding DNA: TGCAGCGCCGAAAGGCAGGGGCGGGAAAAACTGTTTTTT. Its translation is CSAERQGREKLFF.